Described below is a single TCR beta chain sequence and its context. These data come from a study of early T cells in non-severe SARS-CoV-2 infection. Study in general: Chains from this unsorted whole-blood bulk RNA could not be paired.

Individual cDNA molecules were tagged with unique molecular identifiers. From the 5' RACE reads, TCRdb called clonotypes with MiXCR, one entry per CDR3 protein. The profile covers around 48,000 distinct CDR3 sequences, with less than 15% appearing a single time and around 9.6% taken by the ten largest. Germline CDR1 SEHNR, CDR2 FQNEAQ (reference sequence). The CDR3 totals 14 residues. V lost 5 bases to trimming and J lost 7 bases, with 12 bases between them. The chain has TRBV7-9 and TRBJ1-6; maybe TRBD1 (6 bases). Sample: whole blood. The TCR comes from an adult who was a healthcare worker with PCR-confirmed SARS-CoV-2 infection or an uninfected control (not recorded which). The CDR3 is CASSPGTSNSPLHF. The DNA of the CDR3 is TGTGCCAGCAGCCCCGGGACATCGAATTCACCCCTCCACTTT.